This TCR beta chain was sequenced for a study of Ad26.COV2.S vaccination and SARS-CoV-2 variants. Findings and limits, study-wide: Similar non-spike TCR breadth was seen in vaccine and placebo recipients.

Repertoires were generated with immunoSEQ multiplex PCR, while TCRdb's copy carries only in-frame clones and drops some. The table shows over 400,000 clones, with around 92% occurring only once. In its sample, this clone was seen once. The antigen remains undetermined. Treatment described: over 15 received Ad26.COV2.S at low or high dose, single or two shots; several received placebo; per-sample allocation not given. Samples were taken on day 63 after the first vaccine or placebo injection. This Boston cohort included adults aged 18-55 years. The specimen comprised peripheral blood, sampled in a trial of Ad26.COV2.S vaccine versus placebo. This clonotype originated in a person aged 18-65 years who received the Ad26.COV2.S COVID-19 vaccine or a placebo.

The CDR3 protein is CASSLEMLYQFF. As DNA, the CDR3 is TGTGCCAGCAGCTTGGAAATGTTGTATCAGTTCTTC. The J gene is TRBJ2-1, the V gene TRBV5-6; D gene unclear. Trimming left V 0 bases short and J 13 bases short, with 11 bases between. CDR3 length: 12 amino acids. Per the germline V gene, CDR1 is SGHDT and CDR2 is YYEEEE.